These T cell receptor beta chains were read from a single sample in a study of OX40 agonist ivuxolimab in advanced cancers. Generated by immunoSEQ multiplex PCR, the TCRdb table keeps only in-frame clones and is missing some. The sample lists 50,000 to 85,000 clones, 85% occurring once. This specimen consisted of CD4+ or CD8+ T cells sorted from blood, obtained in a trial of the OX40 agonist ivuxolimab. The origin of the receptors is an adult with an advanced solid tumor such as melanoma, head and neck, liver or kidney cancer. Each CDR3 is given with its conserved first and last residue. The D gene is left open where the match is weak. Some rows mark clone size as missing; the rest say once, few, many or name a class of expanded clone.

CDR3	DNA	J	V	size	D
CASSDRGNQPQHF	TGTGCCAGTTCGGACAGGGGAAATCAGCCCCAGCATTTT	TRBJ1-5	TRBV19	.	TRBD1
CASSLRRQEDYGYTF	TGTGCCAGCAGTCTACGACGACAGGAGGACTATGGCTACACCTTC	TRBJ1-2	TRBV27	.	.
CASRPTTGARTDTQYF	TGTGCCAGCAGACCGACCACGGGGGCGAGGACAGATACGCAGTATTTT	TRBJ2-3	TRBV7-8	.	.
CASSPRPGGDQPQHF	TGTGCCAGCAGCCCCCGGCCAGGGGGCGATCAGCCCCAGCATTTT	TRBJ1-5	TRBV5-1	.	TRBD1
CATNIGLSTDTQYF	TGCGCCACCAACATAGGACTGAGCACAGATACGCAGTATTTT	TRBJ2-3	TRBV5-1	.	.
CASSLRGQGTSSYNEQFF	TGTGCCAGCAGCTTAAGGGGACAGGGGACGAGCTCCTACAATGAGCAGTTCTTC	TRBJ2-1	TRBV7-6	once	TRBD1
CARFPGGDTGELFF	TGTGCCAGGTTTCCAGGGGGCGACACCGGGGAGCTGTTTTTT	TRBJ2-2	TRBV7-9	.	TRBD1
CASSLAFGSDVGELFF	TGCGCCAGCAGCTTGGCTTTCGGGTCAGATGTTGGGGAGCTGTTTTTT	TRBJ2-2	TRBV5-1	.	.
CASSPPGGGYTF	TGTGCCAGCAGCCCCCCCGGTGGGGGCTACACCTTC	TRBJ1-2	TRBV28	.	.
CASSESPEQYF	TGCGCCAGCAGTGAGTCGCCAGAGCAGTACTTC	TRBJ2-5	TRBV10-1	.	.
CASSSGTFNEQFF	TGTGCCAGCAGCTCCGGGACTTTCAATGAGCAGTTCTTC	TRBJ2-1	TRBV7-3	once	.
CASSVGLSSGANVLTF	TGTGCCAGCAGTGTTGGACTGTCCTCTGGGGCCAACGTCCTGACTTTC	TRBJ2-6	TRBV6-1	.	.
CASSSRALGLTDTQYF	TGTGCCAGCAGCTCACGAGCCCTGGGACTCACAGATACGCAGTATTTT	TRBJ2-3	TRBV9	.	.
CASSIGRLTGELFF	TGTGCCAGTAGTATAGGAAGACTCACCGGGGAGCTGTTTTTT	TRBJ2-2	TRBV19	.	.
CASTTGGGAYGANVLTF	TGTGCCAGCACCACCGGCGGGGGAGCCTACGGGGCCAACGTCCTGACTTTC	TRBJ2-6	TRBV7-3	.	TRBD2
CATSREGQETQYF	TGTGCCACCAGCAGAGAGGGACAAGAGACCCAGTACTTC	TRBJ2-5	TRBV15	.	.
CASSLSGVGQNSPLHF	TGTGCCAGCAGTTTAAGTGGTGTGGGACAAAATTCACCCCTCCACTTT	TRBJ1-6	TRBV27	medium-sized	.
CASSGIWGEDTIYF	TGTGCCAGCAGCGGGATTTGGGGGGAAGACACCATATATTTT	TRBJ1-3	TRBV5-6	.	.
CASSLELAGSYEQYF	TGTGCCAGCAGCTTGGAACTAGCGGGGTCCTACGAGCAGTACTTC	TRBJ2-7	TRBV5-4	.	TRBD2
CASSFGGISEKLFF	TGTGCCAGCAGCTTTGGGGGAATCAGCGAAAAACTGTTTTTT	TRBJ1-4	TRBV5-4	.	.
CASSPLGNEQYF	TGTGCCAGCAGCCCCCTGGGGAACGAGCAGTACTTC	TRBJ2-7	TRBV7-9	.	.
CASSRTGISYEQYF	TGTGCCAGCAGTCGGACAGGGATCTCCTACGAGCAGTACTTC	TRBJ2-7	TRBV25-1	.	TRBD1
CASSDYTGPASYTF	TGTGCCAGCAGTGATTATACAGGGCCCGCAAGCTACACCTTC	TRBJ1-2	TRBV2	.	.
CASGGQQSGNTIYF	TGTGCCAGCGGGGGACAACAGTCTGGAAACACCATATATTTT	TRBJ1-3	TRBV6-1	few	.
CARRGTEISEQYF	TGTGCCAGGAGGGGGACAGAAATCTCCGAGCAGTACTTC	TRBJ2-7	TRBV2	.	TRBD1
CASSLSASGYNEQFF	TGTGCCAGCAGTTTATCGGCTAGCGGCTACAATGAGCAGTTCTTC	TRBJ2-1	TRBV27	.	TRBD2
CASSRNAGGDGYTF	TGTGCCAGCAGCCGAAACGCGGGGGGAGATGGCTACACCTTC	TRBJ1-2	TRBV7-9	.	.
CASLRDRDTDTQYF	TGCGCCAGCCTGCGGGACAGGGATACAGATACGCAGTATTTT	TRBJ2-3	TRBV5-1	once	TRBD1
CALGRLQETQYF	TGTGCCCTGGGACGGCTACAAGAGACCCAGTACTTC	TRBJ2-5	TRBV28	.	.
CASSLWARGDSYTF	TGTGCCAGCAGTTTATGGGCCAGGGGTGATAGCTACACCTTC	TRBJ1-2	TRBV28	.	.
CATAFSYNSPLHF	TGTGCGACAGCCTTTAGCTATAATTCACCCCTCCACTTT	TRBJ1-6	TRBV27	.	.
CASSPGQNTEAFF	TGCGCCAGCAGCCCGGGACAGAACACTGAAGCTTTCTTT	TRBJ1-1	TRBV5-1	few	.